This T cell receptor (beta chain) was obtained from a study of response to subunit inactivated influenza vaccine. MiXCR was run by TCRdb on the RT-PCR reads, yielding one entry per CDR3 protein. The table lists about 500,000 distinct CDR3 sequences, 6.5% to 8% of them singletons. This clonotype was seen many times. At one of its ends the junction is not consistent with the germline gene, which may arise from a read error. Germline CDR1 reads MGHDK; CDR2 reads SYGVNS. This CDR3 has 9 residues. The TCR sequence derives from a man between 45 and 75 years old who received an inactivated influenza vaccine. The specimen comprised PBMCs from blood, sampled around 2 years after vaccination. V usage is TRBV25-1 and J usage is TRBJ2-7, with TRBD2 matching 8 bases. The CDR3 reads CGRDYEQYF. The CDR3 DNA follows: TGCGGGAGGGACTACGAGCAGTACTTC.